This T cell receptor beta chain is drawn from a study of PD-L1 blockade in urothelial cancer. Study at large: Administration of atezolizumab to patients began around 2014, at 1,200 mg intravenously every 3 weeks. Median T cell yield from blood was over 130,000.

Study-wide results and limits: A pretreatment blood TCR clonality that fell below the median predicted better progression-free and overall survival. The study found that durable-benefit patients expanded tumor-associated blood clones more at 3 weeks.

Produced via immunoSEQ multiplex PCR; TCRdb's table is partial and in-frame only. The sample has some 110,000 clones; around 93% are singletons. As for time point: peripheral blood 6 weeks after treatment start. This CDR3 has 17 amino acids. Germline CDR1 and CDR2: LNHDA and SQIVND (reference sequence). V lost 4 bases to trimming and J lost 5 bases; unmatched junction nucleotides: 11. As concerns this clone: The antigen remains unidentified.

The chain uses TRBV19 and TRBJ2-2; TRBD1 matches at 9 bases. The clonotype was recovered from a man aged 60-69 years with urothelial cancer. This specimen consisted of PBMCs, obtained around atezolizumab (anti-PD-L1) treatment. CDR3 sequence reads: CASSTPTTGGETGELFF. DNA of the CDR3: TGTGCCAGTAGTACGCCTACAACAGGGGGCGAAACCGGGGAGCTGTTTTTT.